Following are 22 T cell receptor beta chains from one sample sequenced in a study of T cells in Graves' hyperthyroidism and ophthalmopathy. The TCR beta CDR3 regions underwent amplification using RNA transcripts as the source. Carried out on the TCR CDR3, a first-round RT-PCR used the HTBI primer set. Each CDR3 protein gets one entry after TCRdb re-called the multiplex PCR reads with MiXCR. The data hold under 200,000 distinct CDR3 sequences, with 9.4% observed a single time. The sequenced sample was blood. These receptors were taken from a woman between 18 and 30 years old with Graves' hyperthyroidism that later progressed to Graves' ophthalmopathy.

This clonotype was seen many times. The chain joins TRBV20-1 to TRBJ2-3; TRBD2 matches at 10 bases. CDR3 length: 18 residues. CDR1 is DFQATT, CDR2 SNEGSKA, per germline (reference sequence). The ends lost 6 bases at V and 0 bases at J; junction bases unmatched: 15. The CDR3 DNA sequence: TGCAGTGCCGTACAACCGATAGCGGGGGGCCGTAGCACAGATACGCAGTATTTT. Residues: CSAVQPIAGGRSTDTQYF.

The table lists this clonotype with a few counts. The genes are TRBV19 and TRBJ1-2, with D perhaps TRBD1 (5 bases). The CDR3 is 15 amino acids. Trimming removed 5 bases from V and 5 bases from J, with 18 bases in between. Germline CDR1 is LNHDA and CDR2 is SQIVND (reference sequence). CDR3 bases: TGTGCCAGTAGTCGACAGTCCGCAAGTGGATATGGCTACACCTTC. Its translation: CASSRQSASGYGYTF.

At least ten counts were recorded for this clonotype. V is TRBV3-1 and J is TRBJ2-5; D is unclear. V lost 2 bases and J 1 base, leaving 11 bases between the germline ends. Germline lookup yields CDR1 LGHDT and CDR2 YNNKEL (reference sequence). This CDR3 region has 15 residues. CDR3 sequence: CASSQTVEPQETQYF. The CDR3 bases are TGTGCCAGCAGCCAAACGGTGGAGCCCCAAGAGACCCAGTACTTC.

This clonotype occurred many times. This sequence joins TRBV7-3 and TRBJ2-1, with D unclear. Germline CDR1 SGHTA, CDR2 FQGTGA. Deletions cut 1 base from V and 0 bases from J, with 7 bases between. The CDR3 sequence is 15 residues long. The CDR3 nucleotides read TGTGCCAGCAGCTTAAAACCCAGCTCCTACAATGAGCAGTTCTTC. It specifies CASSLKPSSYNEQFF.

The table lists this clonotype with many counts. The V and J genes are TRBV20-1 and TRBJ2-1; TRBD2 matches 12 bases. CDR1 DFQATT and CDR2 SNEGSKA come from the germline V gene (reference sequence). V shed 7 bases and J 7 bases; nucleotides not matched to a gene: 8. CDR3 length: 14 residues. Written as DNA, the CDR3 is TGCAGTGGCAAAGGACTAGCGGGAATAAATGAGCAGTTCTTC. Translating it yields CSGKGLAGINEQFF.

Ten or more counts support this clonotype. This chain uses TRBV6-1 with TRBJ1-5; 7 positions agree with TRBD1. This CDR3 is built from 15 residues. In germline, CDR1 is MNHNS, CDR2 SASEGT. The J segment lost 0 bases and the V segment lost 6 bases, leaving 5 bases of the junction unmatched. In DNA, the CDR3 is TGTGCCAGCAGCCTCACAGGGGATAGCAATCAGCCCCAGCATTTT. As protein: CASSLTGDSNQPQHF.

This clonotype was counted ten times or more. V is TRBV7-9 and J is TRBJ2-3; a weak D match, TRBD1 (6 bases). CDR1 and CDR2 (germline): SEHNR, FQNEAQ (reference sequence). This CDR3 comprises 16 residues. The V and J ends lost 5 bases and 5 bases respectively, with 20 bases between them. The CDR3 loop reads CASSRRGSVWGDTQYF. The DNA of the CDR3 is TGTGCCAGCAGCCGTAGGGGGTCGGTTTGGGGAGATACGCAGTATTTT.

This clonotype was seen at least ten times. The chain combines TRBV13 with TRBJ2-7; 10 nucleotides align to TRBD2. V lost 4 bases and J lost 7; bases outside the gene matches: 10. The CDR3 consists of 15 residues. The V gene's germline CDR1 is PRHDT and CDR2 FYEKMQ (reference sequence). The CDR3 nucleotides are TGTGCCAGCAGCTCGAGAGCGGGGGGGCGAGATGAGCAGTACTTC. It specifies CASSSRAGGRDEQYF.

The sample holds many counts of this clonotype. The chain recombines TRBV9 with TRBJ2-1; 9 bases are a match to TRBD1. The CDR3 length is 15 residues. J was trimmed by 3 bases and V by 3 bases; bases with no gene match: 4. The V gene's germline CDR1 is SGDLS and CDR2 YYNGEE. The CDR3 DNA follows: TGTGCCAGCAGCGGACAGGGGGTAGGCTACAATGAGCAGTTCTTC. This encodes CASSGQGVGYNEQFF.

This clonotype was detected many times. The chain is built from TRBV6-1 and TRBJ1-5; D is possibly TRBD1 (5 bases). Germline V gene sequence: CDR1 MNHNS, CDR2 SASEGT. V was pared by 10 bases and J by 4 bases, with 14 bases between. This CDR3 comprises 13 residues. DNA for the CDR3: TGTGCCACTTCGACTCAGGGAAATCAGCCCCAGCATTTT. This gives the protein CATSTQGNQPQHF.

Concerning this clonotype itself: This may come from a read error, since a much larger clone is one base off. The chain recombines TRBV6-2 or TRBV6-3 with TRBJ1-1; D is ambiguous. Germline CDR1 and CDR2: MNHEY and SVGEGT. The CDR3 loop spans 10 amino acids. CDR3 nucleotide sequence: TGTGCCAGCAGTGCGTTTGAATCTTTCTTT. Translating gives CASSAFESFF.

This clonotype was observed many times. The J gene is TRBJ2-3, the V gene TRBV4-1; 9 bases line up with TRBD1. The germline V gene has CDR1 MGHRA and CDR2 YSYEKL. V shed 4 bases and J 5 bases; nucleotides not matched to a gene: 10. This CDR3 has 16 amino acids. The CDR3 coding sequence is TGCGCCAGCAGCCGGAAACAGGGGGCGGGTGAAGATACGCAGTATTTT. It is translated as CASSRKQGAGEDTQYF.

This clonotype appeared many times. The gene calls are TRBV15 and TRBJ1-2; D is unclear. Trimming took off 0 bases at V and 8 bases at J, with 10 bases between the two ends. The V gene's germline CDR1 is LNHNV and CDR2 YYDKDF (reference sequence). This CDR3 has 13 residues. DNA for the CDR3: TGTGCCACCAGCAGAGATATCGGGTCGGGCTACACCTTC. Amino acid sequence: CATSRDIGSGYTF.

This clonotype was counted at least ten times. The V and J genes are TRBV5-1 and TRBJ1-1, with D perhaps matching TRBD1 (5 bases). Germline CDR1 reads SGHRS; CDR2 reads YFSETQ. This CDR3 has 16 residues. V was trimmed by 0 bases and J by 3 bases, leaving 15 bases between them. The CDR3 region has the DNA TGCGCCAGCAGCTTGGGATGGCTATGGGGCGACACTGAAGCTTTCTTT. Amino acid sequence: CASSLGWLWGDTEAFF.

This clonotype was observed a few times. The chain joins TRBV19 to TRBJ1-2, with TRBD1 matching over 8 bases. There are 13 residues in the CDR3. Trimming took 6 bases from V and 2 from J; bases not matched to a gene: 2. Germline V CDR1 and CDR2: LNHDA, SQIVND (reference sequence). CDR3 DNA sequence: TGTGCCAGTAGAGGGGACAGGAACTATGGCTACACCTTC. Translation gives CASRGDRNYGYTF.

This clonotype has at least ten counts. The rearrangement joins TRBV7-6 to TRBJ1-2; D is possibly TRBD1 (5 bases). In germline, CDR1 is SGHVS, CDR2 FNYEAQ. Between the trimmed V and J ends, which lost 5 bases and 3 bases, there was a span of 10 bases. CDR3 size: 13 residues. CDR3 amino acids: CASSQGGHYGYTF. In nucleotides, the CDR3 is TGTGCCAGCAGCCAGGGTGGCCACTATGGCTACACCTTC.

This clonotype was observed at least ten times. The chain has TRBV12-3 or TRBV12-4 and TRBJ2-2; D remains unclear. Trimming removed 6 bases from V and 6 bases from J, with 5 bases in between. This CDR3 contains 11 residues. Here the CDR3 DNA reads TGTGCCAGCAGCCCCTCCGGGGAGCTGTTTTTT. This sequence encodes CASSPSGELFF.

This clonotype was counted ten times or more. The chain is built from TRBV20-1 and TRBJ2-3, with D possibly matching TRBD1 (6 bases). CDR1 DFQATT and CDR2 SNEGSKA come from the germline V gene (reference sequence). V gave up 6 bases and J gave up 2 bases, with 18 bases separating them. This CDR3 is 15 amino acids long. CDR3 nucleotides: TGCAGTGCAATCCCGGACAGCTTATCCACAGATACGCAGTATTTT. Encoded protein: CSAIPDSLSTDTQYF.

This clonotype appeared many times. CDR3 sequence reads: CATSRDRDGDIRGEAFF. The CDR3 DNA reads as TGTGCCACCAGCAGAGATCGCGATGGCGACATTAGAGGTGAAGCTTTCTTT. The chain has TRBV15 and TRBJ1-1; unclear D gene. The germline V gene has CDR1 LNHNV and CDR2 YYDKDF (reference sequence). Trimming stripped 0 bases from V and 7 bases from J, with 21 bases between. This CDR3 comprises 17 residues. The full variable domain, its missing parts supplied by reference TRBV15 and TRBJ1-1, is DAMVIQNPRYQVTQFGKPVTLSCSQTLNHNVMYWYQQKSSQAPKLLFHYYDKDFNNEADTPDNFQSRRPNTSFCFLDIRSPGLGDTAMYLCATSRDRDGDIRGEAFFGQGTRLTVV.

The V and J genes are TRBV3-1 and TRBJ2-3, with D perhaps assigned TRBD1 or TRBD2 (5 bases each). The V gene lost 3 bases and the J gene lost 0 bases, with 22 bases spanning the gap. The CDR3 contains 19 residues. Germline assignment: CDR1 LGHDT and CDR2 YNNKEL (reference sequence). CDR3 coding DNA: TGTGCCAGCAGCCACGGTACGCTCGGGACCGCCGGAAGCACAGATACGCAGTATTTT. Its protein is CASSHGTLGTAGSTDTQYF.

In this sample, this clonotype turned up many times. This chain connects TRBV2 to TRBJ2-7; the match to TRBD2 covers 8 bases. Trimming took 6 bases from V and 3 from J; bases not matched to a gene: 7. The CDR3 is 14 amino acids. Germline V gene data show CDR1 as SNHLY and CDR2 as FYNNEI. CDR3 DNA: TGTGCCAGCAGGGGACGGACTAGCAGCTACGAGCAGTACTTC. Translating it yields CASRGRTSSYEQYF.

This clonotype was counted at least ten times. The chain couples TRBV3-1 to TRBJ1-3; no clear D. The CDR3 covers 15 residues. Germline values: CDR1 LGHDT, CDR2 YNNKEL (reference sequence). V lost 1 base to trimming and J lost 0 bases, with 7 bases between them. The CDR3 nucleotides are TGTGCCAGCAGCCAAGGGACTCACTCTGGAAACACCATATATTTT. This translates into CASSQGTHSGNTIYF.